Below, 12 T cell receptor beta chains from the same sample are listed, as sequenced in a study of CD8+ T cells in alopecia areata (dated 2018 in TCRdb). Library preparation employed the immunoSEQ multiplex PCR assay. RNA was extracted from all samples and reverse transcribed into cDNA, which served as template for TCR sequencing. In its TCRdb copy, this immuneACCESS table keeps in-frame sequences only and misses some clones. Where compared with another copy, unresolved V genes explain less than half of these, and the others have no known cause. The sample table lists about 150,000 clones, approximately 53% of them with a count of one. Roughly 21% of the sample is taken by the ten largest. The sample's time point label, decoded: baseline before oral tofacitinib. Specimen: CD8+ T cells sorted from blood, collected at week 0. Receptor source: a human donor with alopecia areata.

The chain joins TRBV30 to TRBJ2-3; TRBD1 matches at 9 bases. In germline, CDR1 is GTSNPN, CDR2 SVGIG (reference sequence). This CDR3 has 16 residues. Trimming removed 0 bases from V and 3 bases from J; junction bases left unmatched: 7. CDR3 nucleotide sequence: TGTGCCTGGAGTGTCAGGACAGGGGTTTTAACAGATACGCAGTATTTT. Amino acid sequence: CAWSVRTGVLTDTQYF.

The V call is TRBV9, the J call TRBJ2-2; D is unresolved. Trimming left V 4 bases short and J 2 bases short, with 15 bases between. Germline CDR1 and CDR2: SGDLS and YYNGEE. The CDR3 length is 16 residues. CDR3 bases: TGTGCCAGCAGCCCAGATTCAAGAAGAAACACCGGGGAGCTGTTTTTT. Its protein is CASSPDSRRNTGELFF. Full variable domain (rest looked up from reference TRBV9 and TRBJ2-2): DSGVTQTPKHLITATGQRVTLRCSPRSGDLSVYWYQQSLDQGLQFLIQYYNGEERAKGNILERFSAQQFPDLHSELNLSSLELGDSALYFCASSPDSRRNTGELFFGEGSRLTVL.

The chain employs TRBV7-9 and TRBJ2-1; 9 bases are a match to TRBD1. This CDR3 comprises 15 residues. Germline trimming cut 4 bases from V and 8 bases from J; bases unmatched to any gene: 9. Germline CDR1 is SEHNR and CDR2 is FQNEAQ (reference sequence). CDR3: CASSSGQGGPDEQFF. In DNA, the CDR3 is TGTGCCAGCAGCTCGGGACAGGGAGGCCCCGATGAGCAGTTCTTC.

This CDR3 is CSAKGETQYF. CDR3 bases: TGCAGTGCCAAAGGGGAGACCCAGTACTTC. This chain joins TRBV20-1 and TRBJ2-5; D is undetermined. Germline CDR1 DFQATT, CDR2 SNEGSKA (reference sequence). This CDR3 has 10 amino acids. Trimming removed 6 bases at V and 5 bases at J, with 7 bases between.

This clone was seen a handful of times. The genes are TRBV5-1 and TRBJ1-1; 11 bases are shared with TRBD1. With V trimmed by 2 bases and J by 4 bases, 7 bases remained unmatched. The CDR3 extends over 16 amino acids. Germline-derived CDR1 and CDR2 are SGHRS and YFSETQ. CDR3 nucleotides: TGCGCCAGCAGCTTTGGACAGGGGGCTATAGGCACTGAAGCTTTCTTT. It yields the protein CASSFGQGAIGTEAFF.

This clone is a singleton in its sample. CDR3 bases: TGTGCCTGGAGCCCAGGGGGCGGGGAGCTGTTTTTT. Translated, it gives CAWSPGGGELFF. The rearrangement joins TRBV30 to TRBJ2-2, with 7 bases fitting TRBD1. The germline V gene has CDR1 GTSNPN and CDR2 SVGIG (reference sequence). With V trimmed by 3 bases and J by 7 bases, 2 bases remained unmatched. The CDR3 contains 12 residues.

The rearrangement links TRBV7-9 to TRBJ2-7; D is uncertain. Trimming removed 5 bases at V and 2 bases at J, with 7 bases between. The CDR3 extends over 12 amino acids. CDR1 and CDR2 (germline): SEHNR, FQNEAQ (reference sequence). DNA for the CDR3: TGTGCCAGCAGCCCATATACCTACGAGCAGTACTTC. Translated: CASSPYTYEQYF.

V gene TRBV5-6 combines with J gene TRBJ1-2; 7 bases match TRBD1. Germline CDR1 SGHDT, CDR2 YYEEEE. V lost 3 bases and J lost 0; bases outside the gene matches: 11. The CDR3 has 17 amino acids. The CDR3 here is CASSYPKGASTNYGYTF. CDR3 sequence (DNA): TGTGCCAGCAGCTACCCAAAGGGGGCTTCGACTAACTATGGCTACACCTTC. The entire variable domain, with the rest obtained from reference TRBV5-6 and TRBJ1-2, is as follows: DAGVTQSPTHLIKTRGQQVTLRCSPKSGHDTVSWYQQALGQGPQFIFQYYEEEERQRGNFPDRFSGHQFPNYSSELNVNALLLGDSALYLCASSYPKGASTNYGYTFGSGTRLTVV.

The chain uses TRBV29-1 and TRBJ1-1; D might be TRBD1 (5 bases). The CDR3 totals 15 residues. V was shortened by 1 base and J by 1 base, with 13 bases between the two germline ends. Germline V gene sequence: CDR1 SQVTM, CDR2 ANQGSEA. The CDR3 nucleotides are TGCAGCGTTGAAGGCGGTCCCGACAGGAACACTGAAGCTTTCTTT. Its protein is CSVEGGPDRNTEAFF.

The V and J genes are TRBV20-1 and TRBJ1-2; D gene uncertain. Between the trimmed V and J ends, which lost 4 bases and 10 bases, there was a span of 10 bases. Per the germline V gene, CDR1 is DFQATT and CDR2 is SNEGSKA (reference sequence). The CDR3 contains 10 residues. The CDR3 nucleotides read TGCAGTGCTACTGGGCCCGACTACACCTTC. Protein: CSATGPDYTF.

This sequence joins TRBV30 and TRBJ2-7; 7 bases are shared with TRBD1. V lost 2 bases, J lost 4 bases, and 8 bases stayed unmatched. The CDR3 has 14 amino acids. The germline gives CDR1 GTSNPN, CDR2 SVGIG (reference sequence). CDR3 coding DNA: TGTGCCTGGAGTTCCCCGGGACAGATATACGAGCAGTACTTC. Translation gives CAWSSPGQIYEQYF.

The chain combines TRBV25-1 with TRBJ1-4; D is uncertain. The CDR3 loop spans 12 amino acids. Germline V gene sequence: CDR1 MGHDK, CDR2 SYGVNS. Trimming shortened V by 8 bases and J by 5 bases, and 9 bases separated the two germline ends. CDR3 nucleotides: TGTGCCAGCGGGGTGAGAAATGAAAAACTGTTTTTT. Protein sequence: CASGVRNEKLFF.